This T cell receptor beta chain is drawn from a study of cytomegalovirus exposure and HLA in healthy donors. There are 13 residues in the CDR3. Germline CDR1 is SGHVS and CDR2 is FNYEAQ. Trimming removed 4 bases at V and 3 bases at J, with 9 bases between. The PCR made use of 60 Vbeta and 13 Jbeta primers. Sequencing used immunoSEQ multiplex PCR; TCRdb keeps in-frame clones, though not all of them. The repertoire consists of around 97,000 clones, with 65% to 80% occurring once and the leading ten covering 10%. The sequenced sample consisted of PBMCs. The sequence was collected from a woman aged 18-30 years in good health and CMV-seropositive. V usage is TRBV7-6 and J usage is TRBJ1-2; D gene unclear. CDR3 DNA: TGTGCCAGCAGCTGGCGGGATCACTATGGCTACACCTTC. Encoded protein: CASSWRDHYGYTF.